This entry lists 28 T cell receptor beta chains sequenced from one sample in a study of T cell responses to AZD1222 COVID-19 vaccine. Data came from immunoSEQ multiplex PCR; TCRdb stores just in-frame clones and leaves some out. The table shows 80,000 to 100,000 clones, with approximately 86% occurring only once. Material: peripheral blood, obtained 28 days after the second AZD1222 dose. The receptors were sampled from an adult who received the AZD1222 COVID-19 vaccine.

The chain employs TRBV7-9 and TRBJ1-2, with 8 bases identical to TRBD1. Germline CDR1 SEHNR, CDR2 FQNEAQ (reference sequence). The CDR3 length is 14 residues. Trimming took 3 bases from V and 8 from J; bases not matched to a gene: 8. The CDR3 loop reads CASSFDRGARGYTF. The DNA of the CDR3 is TGTGCCAGCAGCTTCGACAGGGGCGCGAGGGGCTACACCTTC.

This chain uses TRBV15 with TRBJ2-7; D is tentatively TRBD1 or TRBD2 (5 bases each). CDR3 size: 14 residues. In germline, CDR1 is LNHNV, CDR2 YYDKDF (reference sequence). The ends were cut back, 5 bases at V and 3 bases at J, with 14 bases in the middle. The DNA for the CDR3 is TGTGCCACCAGCGGGGGTGCTTCTCTCTACGAGCAGTACTTC. Encoded protein: CATSGGASLYEQYF.

This clone was recorded only once. V and J are TRBV10-3 and TRBJ1-5, with a tentative D call TRBD1 (5 bases). V was clipped by 6 bases and J by 0 bases, with 12 bases between them. The CDR3 contains 15 residues. Per the germline V gene, CDR1 is ENHRY and CDR2 is SYGVKD. CDR3 sequence reads: CAIRSEGNSNQPQHF. DNA for the CDR3: TGTGCCATCAGGAGTGAGGGGAATAGCAATCAGCCCCAGCATTTT.

The chain carries TRBV1 and TRBJ2-7; the DNA was not compared with TRBD1, the D call given in the table. TRBV1 is flagged as a pseudogene. This CDR3 has 18 amino acids. In DNA form, the CDR3 reads TGCACCAGCAGCCGCACCGGGACAGCTTATACCCCACGCTACGAGCAGTACTTC. It yields the protein CTSSRTGTAYTPRYEQYF.

The chain couples TRBV5-8 to TRBJ2-5; D may be TRBD2 (5 bases). V lost 4 bases to trimming and J lost 1 base, with 8 bases between them. The CDR3 extends over 13 amino acids. The germline V gene encodes CDR1 SGHTS and CDR2 YDEGEE. The DNA for the CDR3 is TGTGCCAGCAGCCTGGACTTCCAAGAGACCCAGTACTTC. It codes for CASSLDFQETQYF.

This chain uses TRBV7-9 with TRBJ2-2; a weak D match, TRBD1 (6 bases). The CDR3 loop spans 15 amino acids. From germline, CDR1 is SEHNR and CDR2 FQNEAQ (reference sequence). The ends were cut back, 5 bases at V and 2 bases at J, with 12 bases in the middle. The CDR3: CASSVQGINTGELFF. Written as DNA, the CDR3 is TGTGCCAGCAGCGTCCAGGGGATTAACACCGGGGAGCTGTTTTTT.

The chain joins TRBV10-3 to TRBJ2-5; 9 bases agree with TRBD2. There are 13 residues in the CDR3. CDR1 ENHRY and CDR2 SYGVKD come from the germline V gene. J was trimmed by 3 bases and V by 4 bases; bases with no gene match: 0. CDR3 nucleotide sequence: TGTGCCATCAGTGCTAGCGGGGAAGAGACCCAGTACTTC. It yields the protein CAISASGEETQYF.

This chain joins TRBV5-4 and TRBJ1-2, with D tentatively TRBD1 (6 bases). Germline V gene sequence: CDR1 SGHNT, CDR2 YYREEE (reference sequence). Trimming pared 4 bases from V and 0 bases from J, leaving 13 bases between. The CDR3 extends over 15 amino acids. The CDR3 loop is CASSLEKGANYGYTF. As DNA, the CDR3 is TGTGCCAGCAGCCTGGAAAAGGGGGCTAACTATGGCTACACCTTC.

For the CDR3, the DNA is TGTGCCAGCAGACTCCCCAATCAGCCCCAGCATTTT. It translates to CASRLPNQPQHF. The chain carries TRBV28 and TRBJ1-5; D is unclear. CDR3 size: 12 residues. The germline gives CDR1 MDHEN, CDR2 SYDVKM. Trimming left V 6 bases short and J 3 bases short, with 6 bases between.

This chain links TRBV7-2 with TRBJ1-3, with no clear D. The germline V and J ends were trimmed by 4 bases and 4 bases, with 14 bases remaining between them. The CDR3 consists of 15 residues. Germline V gives CDR1 SGHTA, CDR2 FQGNSA. CDR3 DNA sequence: TGTGCCAGCAGCTGGGGAGGTGGGGTAGGAAACACCATATATTTT. Protein sequence: CASSWGGGVGNTIYF.

Only a few counts were recorded for this clone. The chain is built from TRBV27 and TRBJ2-1; a possible D gene is TRBD1 (6 bases). Germline V gene sequence: CDR1 MNHEY, CDR2 SMNVEV (reference sequence). This CDR3 comprises 12 residues. Between the trimmed V and J ends, which lost 2 bases and 9 bases, there was a span of 8 bases. The CDR3 region has the DNA TGTGCCAGCAGTTTACAGGGGAGTGAGCAGTTCTTC. It codes for CASSLQGSEQFF.

The chain is built from TRBV7-2 and TRBJ1-1, with 9 bases identical to TRBD1. The V gene's germline CDR1 is SGHTA and CDR2 FQGNSA. The V segment lost 4 bases and the J segment 5 bases; nucleotides outside the gene matches: 5. CDR3 length equals 14 residues. The CDR3 DNA follows: TGTGCCAGCAGCTCCGCCGGGACAGGGACTGAAGCTTTCTTT. This codes for CASSSAGTGTEAFF.

This clone was seen only once. This chain connects TRBV6-5 to TRBJ1-2; D may be TRBD1 (6 bases). The CDR3 has 15 residues. The V end lost 0 bases, the J end lost 1 base, and 9 bases lay between the germline ends. From germline, CDR1 is MNHEY and CDR2 SVGAGI. CDR3 sequence (DNA): TGTGCCAGCAGTTACTCGAGGGGGGATAACTATGGCTACACCTTC. It specifies CASSYSRGDNYGYTF.

This chain uses TRBV24-1 with TRBJ2-1; 7 nucleotides match TRBD1. Germline V gene lookup returns CDR1 KGHDR and CDR2 SFDVKD. With 0 bases clipped from V and 1 base from J, the junction kept 8 bases outside the gene matches. The CDR3 is 18 residues long. The CDR3: CATSDLPMQGESYNEQFF. In nucleotides, the CDR3 is TGTGCCACCAGTGATTTGCCCATGCAGGGGGAGTCCTACAATGAGCAGTTCTTC.

The V and J genes are TRBV4-2 and TRBJ1-5; D is unresolved. CDR1 and CDR2 from the germline V gene are LGHNA and YNFKEQ. The CDR3 contains 14 residues. The V end lost 4 bases, the J end lost 1 base, and 8 bases lay between the germline ends. CDR3 protein: CASSPDVSNQPQHF. The CDR3 DNA reads TGTGCCAGCAGCCCGGACGTAAGCAATCAGCCCCAGCATTTT.

The chain joins TRBV5-5 to TRBJ2-3; 7 bases are a match to TRBD1. J gave up 4 bases and V 1 base, and 3 bases lay outside the gene matches. The CDR3 loop spans 14 amino acids. Per the germline V gene, CDR1 is SGHKS and CDR2 is YYEKEE (reference sequence). The CDR3 loop is CASSLSGGADTQYF. CDR3 coding DNA: TGTGCCAGCAGCTTGTCAGGGGGAGCAGATACGCAGTATTTT.

The chain employs TRBV5-1 and TRBJ2-2; D gene unclear. Germline V CDR1 and CDR2: SGHRS, YFSETQ. V was clipped by 5 bases and J by 5 bases, with 10 bases between them. CDR3 length equals 13 residues. The CDR3: CASSARATGELFF. DNA of the CDR3: TGCGCCAGCAGTGCCCGGGCAACCGGGGAGCTGTTTTTT.

This clone has only one observation. The chain recombines TRBV7-9 with TRBJ2-7, with D possibly matching TRBD1 (6 bases). The CDR3 is 13 amino acids. The germline gives CDR1 SEHNR, CDR2 FQNEAQ (reference sequence). V lost 2 bases to trimming and J lost 5 bases, with 10 bases between them. The CDR3 DNA follows: TGTGCCAGCAGCTTAAGGGGGAACGACGAGCAGTACTTC. Its translation is CASSLRGNDEQYF.

J is TRBJ2-7 and V is TRBV27; possibly TRBD1 for D (6 bases). The germline V and J ends were trimmed by 4 bases and 4 bases, with 17 bases remaining between them. The CDR3 runs 15 residues. Looked up from germline, CDR1 is MNHEY and CDR2 is SMNVEV (reference sequence). CDR3 nucleotide sequence: TGTGCCAGCAGTTCGACCGCAGCCAGGGGATACGAGCAGTACTTC. Its protein is CASSSTAARGYEQYF.

The chain is built from TRBV5-1 and TRBJ1-3, with D perhaps TRBD1 (5 bases). Trimming took 4 bases from V and 0 from J, leaving 11 bases between them. From germline, CDR1 is SGHRS and CDR2 YFSETQ. The CDR3 has 15 residues. Here the CDR3 reads CASSQDTYSGNTIYF. The CDR3 DNA reads TGCGCCAGCAGCCAGGACACCTACTCTGGAAACACCATATATTTT.

This clone was counted a few times. The chain employs TRBV7-9 and TRBJ1-1; TRBD1 matches 11 bases. The V gene end was trimmed by 5 bases and the J gene end by 1 base; junction bases not matched to a gene: 3. CDR1 and CDR2 from the germline V gene are SEHNR and FQNEAQ (reference sequence). CDR3 size: 15 residues. The CDR3 reads CASSIGTGGNTEAFF. DNA of the CDR3: TGTGCCAGCAGCATAGGGACAGGGGGGAACACTGAAGCTTTCTTT.

This CDR3 is CAISGTSGGRTDTQYF. The CDR3 DNA follows: TGTGCCATCAGTGGGACTAGCGGGGGACGCACAGATACGCAGTATTTT. This chain links TRBV10-3 with TRBJ2-3, with 13 bases identical to TRBD2. This CDR3 has 16 residues. Trimming cost V 4 bases and J 1 base; bases outside gene matches: 2. Per the germline V gene, CDR1 is ENHRY and CDR2 is SYGVKD.

The V gene is TRBV18, the J gene TRBJ2-5; the D is unclear. CDR3 length: 13 residues. Germline V gives CDR1 KGHSH, CDR2 LQKENI. Trimming removed 3 bases from V and 4 bases from J, with 9 bases in between. The CDR3 reads CASSPVGLETQYF. CDR3 nucleotides: TGTGCCAGCTCACCTGTGGGTTTAGAGACCCAGTACTTC.

J is TRBJ2-3 and V is TRBV12-3 or TRBV12-4; D may be TRBD1 or TRBD2 (5 bases each). V lost 8 bases, J lost 0 bases, and 9 bases lay in between. The CDR3 spans 13 residues. In DNA, the CDR3 is TGTGCCAGCCACCGGGACAGCACAGATACGCAGTATTTT. Translated, it gives CASHRDSTDTQYF.

The rearrangement links TRBV15 to TRBJ2-7, with no clear D. This CDR3 has 14 amino acids. Germline V gene data show CDR1 as LNHNV and CDR2 as YYDKDF (reference sequence). V shed 1 base and J shed 2 bases, with 9 bases lying between them. The CDR3 coding sequence is TGTGCCACCAGCAGAGGGGGATTCACCTACGAGCAGTACTTC. Protein: CATSRGGFTYEQYF.

This chain uses TRBV29-1 with TRBJ2-7; 10 nucleotides line up with TRBD2. Germline CDR1 is SQVTM and CDR2 is ANQGSEA. The CDR3 loop spans 14 amino acids. V lost 3 bases and J lost 0; bases outside the gene matches: 2. The CDR3 coding sequence is TGCAGCGTTGACCCTAGCGGGGGCTCCTACGAGCAGTACTTC. This gives the protein CSVDPSGGSYEQYF.

The chain couples TRBV1 to TRBJ2-1; the DNA was not compared with TRBD2, the D call given in the table. TRBV1 is labeled a pseudogene. The CDR3 consists of 19 residues. The CDR3 coding sequence is TGCACCAGCAGCCAACGAGGGGCTAGCGGGGGTACCAAATACAATGAGCAGTTCTTC. Translation gives CTSSQRGASGGTKYNEQFF.

This clone was picked up many times. J is TRBJ1-5 and V is TRBV18; no definite D call. V was clipped by 0 bases and J by 0 bases, with 9 bases between them. The CDR3 runs to 16 residues. Germline CDR1 KGHSH, CDR2 LQKENI. CDR3 residues: CASSPPGGHSNQPQHF. The CDR3, as DNA: TGTGCCAGCTCACCACCAGGAGGGCATAGCAATCAGCCCCAGCATTTT.